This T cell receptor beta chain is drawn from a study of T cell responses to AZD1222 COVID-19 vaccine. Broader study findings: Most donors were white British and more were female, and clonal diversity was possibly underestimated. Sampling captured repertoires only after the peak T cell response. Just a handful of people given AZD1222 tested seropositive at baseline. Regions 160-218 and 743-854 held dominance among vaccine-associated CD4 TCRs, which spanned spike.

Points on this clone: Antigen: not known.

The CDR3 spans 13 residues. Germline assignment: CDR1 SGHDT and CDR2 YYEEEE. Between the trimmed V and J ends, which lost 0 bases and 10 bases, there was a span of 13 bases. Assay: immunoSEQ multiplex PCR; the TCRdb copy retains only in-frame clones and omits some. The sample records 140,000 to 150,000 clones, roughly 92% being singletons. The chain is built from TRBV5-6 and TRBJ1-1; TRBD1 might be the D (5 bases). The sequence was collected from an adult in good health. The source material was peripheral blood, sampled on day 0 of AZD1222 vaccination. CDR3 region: CASSLAGARGAFF. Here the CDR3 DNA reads TGTGCCAGCAGCTTGGCCGGGGCGAGAGGAGCTTTCTTT.